Sequencing of this T cell receptor beta chain was carried out in a study of PD-1 blockade in classical Hodgkin lymphoma. As to this clone: The antigen is not known.

Repertoires were generated with immunoSEQ multiplex PCR, while TCRdb's copy carries only in-frame clones and drops some. This sample has some 15,000 clones, with approximately 90% found just once. The CDR3 runs 19 residues. Germline loops: CDR1 MGHRA, CDR2 YSYEKL. The germline V and J ends were trimmed by 6 bases and 2 bases, with 23 bases remaining between them. Time point meaning: newly diagnosed, previously untreated cHL patient sample. Magnetic negative selection isolated CD8+ T cells from thawed PBMCs. Newly diagnosed, untreated classical Hodgkin lymphoma PBMCs provided comparison. Notes on the study in general: What caused the repertoire differences, perhaps disease activity or prior therapy, remains undefined. Newly diagnosed patients were said to have less baseline TCR diversity than healthy donors did.

This TCR was sampled from a human donor with classical Hodgkin lymphoma. V usage is TRBV4-1 and J usage is TRBJ2-6; no definite D call. Sequenced material: CD8+ T cells from blood. CDR3 protein: CASSQHLVGKFAGANVLTF. The CDR3, as DNA: TGCGCCAGCAGTCAGCATCTAGTAGGGAAGTTCGCTGGGGCCAACGTCCTGACTTTC.